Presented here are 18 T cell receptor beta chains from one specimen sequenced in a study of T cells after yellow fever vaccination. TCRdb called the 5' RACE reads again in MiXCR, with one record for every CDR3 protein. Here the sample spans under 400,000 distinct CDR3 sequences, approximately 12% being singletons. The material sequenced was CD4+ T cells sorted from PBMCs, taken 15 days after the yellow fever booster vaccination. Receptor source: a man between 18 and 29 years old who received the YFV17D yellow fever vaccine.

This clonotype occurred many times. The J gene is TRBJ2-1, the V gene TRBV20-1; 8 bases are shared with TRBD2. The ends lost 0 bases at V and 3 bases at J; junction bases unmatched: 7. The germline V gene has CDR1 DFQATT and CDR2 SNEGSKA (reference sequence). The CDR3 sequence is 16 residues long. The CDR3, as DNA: TGCAGTGCTAGAGAAGTTGGCGGGGGGTACTACAATGAGCAGTTCTTC. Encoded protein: CSAREVGGGYYNEQFF.

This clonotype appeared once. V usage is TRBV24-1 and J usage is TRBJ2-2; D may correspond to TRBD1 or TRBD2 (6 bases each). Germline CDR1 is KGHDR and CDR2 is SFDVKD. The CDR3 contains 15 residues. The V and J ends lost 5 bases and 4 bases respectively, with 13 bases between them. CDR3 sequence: CATSVAGQFTGELFF. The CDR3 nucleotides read TGTGCCACCAGTGTTGCGGGACAATTCACCGGGGAGCTGTTTTTT.

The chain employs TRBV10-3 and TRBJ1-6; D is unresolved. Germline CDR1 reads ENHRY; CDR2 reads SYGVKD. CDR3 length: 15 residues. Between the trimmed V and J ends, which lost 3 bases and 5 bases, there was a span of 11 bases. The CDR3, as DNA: TGTGCCATCAGTGAAATATGGGAAAATAATTCACCCCTCCACTTT. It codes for CAISEIWENNSPLHF.

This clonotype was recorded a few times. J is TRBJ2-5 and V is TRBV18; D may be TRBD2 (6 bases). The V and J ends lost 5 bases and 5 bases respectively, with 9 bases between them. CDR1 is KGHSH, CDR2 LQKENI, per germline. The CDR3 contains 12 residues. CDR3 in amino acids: CASSSGSETQYF. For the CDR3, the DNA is TGTGCCAGCTCATCCGGGAGTGAGACCCAGTACTTC. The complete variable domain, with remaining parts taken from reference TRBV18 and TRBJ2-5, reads NAGVMQNPRHLVRRRGQEARLRCSPMKGHSHVYWYRQLPEEGLKFMVYLQKENIIDESGMPKERFSAEFPKEGPSILRIQQVVRGDSAAYFCASSSGSETQYFGPGTRLLVL.

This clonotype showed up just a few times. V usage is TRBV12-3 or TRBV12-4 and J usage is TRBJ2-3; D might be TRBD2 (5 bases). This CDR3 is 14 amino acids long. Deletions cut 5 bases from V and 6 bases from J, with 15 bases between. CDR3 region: CASSLTTTGDTQYF. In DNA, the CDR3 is TGTGCCAGCAGTCTTACAACGACGGGGGATACGCAGTATTTT.

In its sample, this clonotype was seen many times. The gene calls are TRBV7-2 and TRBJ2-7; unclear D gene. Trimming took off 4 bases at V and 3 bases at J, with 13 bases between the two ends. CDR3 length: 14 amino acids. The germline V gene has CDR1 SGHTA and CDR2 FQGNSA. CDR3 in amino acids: CASSSRTLDYEQYF. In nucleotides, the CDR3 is TGTGCCAGCAGCTCACGGACCCTAGACTACGAGCAGTACTTC.

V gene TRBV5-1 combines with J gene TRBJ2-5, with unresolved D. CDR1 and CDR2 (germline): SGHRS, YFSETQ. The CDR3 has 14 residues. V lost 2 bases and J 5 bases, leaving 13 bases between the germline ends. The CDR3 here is CASSLDRSSETQYF. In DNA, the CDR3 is TGCGCCAGCAGCTTAGACCGCTCCTCGGAGACCCAGTACTTC.

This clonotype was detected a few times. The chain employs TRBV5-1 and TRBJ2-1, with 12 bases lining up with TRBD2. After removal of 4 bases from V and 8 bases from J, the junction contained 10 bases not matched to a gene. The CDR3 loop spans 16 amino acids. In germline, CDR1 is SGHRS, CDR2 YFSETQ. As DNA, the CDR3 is TGCGCCAGCAGCCCGTCGGCTAGCGGGGGGGCCTATGAGCAGTTCTTC. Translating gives CASSPSASGGAYEQFF.

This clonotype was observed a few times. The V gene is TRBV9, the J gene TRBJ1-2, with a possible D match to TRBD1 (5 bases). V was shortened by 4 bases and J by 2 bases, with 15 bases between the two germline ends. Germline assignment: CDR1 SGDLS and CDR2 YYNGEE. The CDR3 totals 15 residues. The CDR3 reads CASSPLGRGNYGYTF. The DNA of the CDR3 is TGTGCCAGCAGCCCGCTGGGGAGGGGCAACTATGGCTACACCTTC.

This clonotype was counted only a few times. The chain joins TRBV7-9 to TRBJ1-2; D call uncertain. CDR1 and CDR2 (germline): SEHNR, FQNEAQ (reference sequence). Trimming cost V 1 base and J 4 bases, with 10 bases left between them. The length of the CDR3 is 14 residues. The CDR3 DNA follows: TGTGCCAGCAGCTTAGTTGCCCAGGTCTATGGCTACACCTTC. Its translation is CASSLVAQVYGYTF.

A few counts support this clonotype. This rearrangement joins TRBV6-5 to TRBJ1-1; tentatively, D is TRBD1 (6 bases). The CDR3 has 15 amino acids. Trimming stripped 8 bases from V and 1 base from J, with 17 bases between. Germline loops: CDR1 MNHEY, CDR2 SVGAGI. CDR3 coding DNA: TGTGCCAGCGCTCGGCGGGTGGGGGCGAACACTGAAGCTTTCTTT. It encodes CASARRVGANTEAFF.

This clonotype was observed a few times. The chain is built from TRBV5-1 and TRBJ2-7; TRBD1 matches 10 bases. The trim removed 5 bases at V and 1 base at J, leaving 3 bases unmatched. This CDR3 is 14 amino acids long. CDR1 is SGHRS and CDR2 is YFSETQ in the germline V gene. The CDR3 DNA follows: TGCGCCAGCAGGCCGGACAGGGGGTCCTACGAGCAGTACGTC. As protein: CASRPDRGSYEQYV.

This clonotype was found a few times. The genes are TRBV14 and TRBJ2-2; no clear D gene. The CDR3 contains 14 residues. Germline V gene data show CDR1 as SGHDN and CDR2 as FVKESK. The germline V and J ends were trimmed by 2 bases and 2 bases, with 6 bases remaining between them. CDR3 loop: CASSQQINTGELFF. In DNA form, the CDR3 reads TGTGCCAGCAGCCAACAGATTAACACCGGGGAGCTGTTTTTT.

The CDR3 DNA follows: TGTGCCAGCAGCTATGAACCAACAGGGGCAGAGACCCAGTACTTC. The encoded protein is CASSYEPTGAETQYF. V and J are TRBV11-1 and TRBJ2-5; 7 nucleotides align to TRBD1. J gave up 4 bases and V 4 bases, and 9 bases lay outside the gene matches. The CDR3 totals 15 residues. The germline CDR1 and CDR2 sequences are SGHAT and FQDESV (reference sequence).

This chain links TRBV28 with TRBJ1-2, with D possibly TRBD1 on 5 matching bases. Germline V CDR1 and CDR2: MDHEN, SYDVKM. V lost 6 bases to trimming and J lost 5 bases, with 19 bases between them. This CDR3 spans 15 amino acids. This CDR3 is CASRQPGPRGYGYTF. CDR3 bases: TGTGCCAGCAGGCAACCGGGACCCCGAGGGTATGGCTACACCTTC.

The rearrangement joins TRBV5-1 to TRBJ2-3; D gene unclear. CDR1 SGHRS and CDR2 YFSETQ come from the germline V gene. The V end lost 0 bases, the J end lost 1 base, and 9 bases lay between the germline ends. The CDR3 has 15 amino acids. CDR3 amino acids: CASSLGDSGTDTQYF. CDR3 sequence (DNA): TGCGCCAGCAGCTTGGGTGACTCCGGCACAGATACGCAGTATTTT.

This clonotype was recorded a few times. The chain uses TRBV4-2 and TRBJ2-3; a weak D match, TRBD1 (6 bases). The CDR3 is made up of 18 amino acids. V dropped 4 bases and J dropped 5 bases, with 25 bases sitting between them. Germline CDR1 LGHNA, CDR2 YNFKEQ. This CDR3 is CASSPGALGTTSGDTQYF. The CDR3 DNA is TGTGCCAGCAGCCCAGGAGCTTTGGGGACAACCTCGGGAGATACGCAGTATTTT.

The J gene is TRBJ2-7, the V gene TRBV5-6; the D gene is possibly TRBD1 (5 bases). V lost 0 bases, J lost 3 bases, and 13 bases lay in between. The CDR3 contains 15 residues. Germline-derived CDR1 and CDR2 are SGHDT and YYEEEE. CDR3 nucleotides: TGTGCCAGCAGCTTGGGGCGCAGGGTAGTCTACGAGCAGTACTTC. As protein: CASSLGRRVVYEQYF.